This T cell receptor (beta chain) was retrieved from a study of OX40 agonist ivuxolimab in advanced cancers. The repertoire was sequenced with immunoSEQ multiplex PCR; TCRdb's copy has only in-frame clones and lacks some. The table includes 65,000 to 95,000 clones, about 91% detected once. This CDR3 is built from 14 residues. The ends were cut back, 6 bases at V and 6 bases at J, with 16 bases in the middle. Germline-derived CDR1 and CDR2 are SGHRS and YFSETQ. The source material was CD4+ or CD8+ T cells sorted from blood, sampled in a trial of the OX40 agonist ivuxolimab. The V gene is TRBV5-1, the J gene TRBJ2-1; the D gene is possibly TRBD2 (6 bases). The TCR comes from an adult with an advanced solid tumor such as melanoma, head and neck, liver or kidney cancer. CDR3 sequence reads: CASTLGTSINEQFF. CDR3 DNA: TGCGCCAGCACCCTCGGGACTTCAATCAATGAGCAGTTCTTC. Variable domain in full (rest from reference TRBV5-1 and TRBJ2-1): KAGVTQTPRYLIKTRGQQVTLSCSPISGHRSVSWYQQTPGQGLQFLFEYFSETQRNKGNFPGRFSGRQFSNSRSEMNVSTLELGDSALYLCASTLGTSINEQFFGPGTRLTVL.